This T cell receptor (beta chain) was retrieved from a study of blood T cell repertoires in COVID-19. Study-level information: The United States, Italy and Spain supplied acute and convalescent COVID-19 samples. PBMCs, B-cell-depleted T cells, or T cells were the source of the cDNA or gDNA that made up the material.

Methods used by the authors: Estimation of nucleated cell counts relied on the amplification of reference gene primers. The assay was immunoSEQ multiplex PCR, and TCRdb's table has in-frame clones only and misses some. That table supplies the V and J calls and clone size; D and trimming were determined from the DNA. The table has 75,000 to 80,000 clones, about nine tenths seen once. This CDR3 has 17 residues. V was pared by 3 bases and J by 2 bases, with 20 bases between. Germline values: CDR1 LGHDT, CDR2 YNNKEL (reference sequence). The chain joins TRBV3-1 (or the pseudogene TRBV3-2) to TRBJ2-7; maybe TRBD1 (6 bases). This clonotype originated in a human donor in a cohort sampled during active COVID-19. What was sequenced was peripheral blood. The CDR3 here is CASSQGHTGILAYEQYF. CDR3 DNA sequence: TGTGCCAGCAGCCAGGGACACACAGGGATCCTAGCCTACGAGCAGTACTTC.